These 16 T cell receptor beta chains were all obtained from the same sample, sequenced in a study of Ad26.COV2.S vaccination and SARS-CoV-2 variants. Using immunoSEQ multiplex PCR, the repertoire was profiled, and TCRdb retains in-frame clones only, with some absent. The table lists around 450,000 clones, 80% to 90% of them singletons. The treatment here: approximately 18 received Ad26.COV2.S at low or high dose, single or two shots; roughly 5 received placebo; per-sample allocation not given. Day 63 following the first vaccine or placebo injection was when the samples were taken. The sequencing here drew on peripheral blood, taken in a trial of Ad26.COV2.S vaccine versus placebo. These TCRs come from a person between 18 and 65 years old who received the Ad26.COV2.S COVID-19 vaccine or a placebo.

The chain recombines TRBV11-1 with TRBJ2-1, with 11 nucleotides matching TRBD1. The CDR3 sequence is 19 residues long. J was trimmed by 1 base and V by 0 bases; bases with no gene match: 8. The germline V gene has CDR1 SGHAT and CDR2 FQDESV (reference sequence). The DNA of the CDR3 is TGTGCCAGCAGCTTAGCCCGGACAGGGGGCAGGAGTTCCTACAATGAGCAGTTCTTC. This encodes CASSLARTGGRSSYNEQFF.

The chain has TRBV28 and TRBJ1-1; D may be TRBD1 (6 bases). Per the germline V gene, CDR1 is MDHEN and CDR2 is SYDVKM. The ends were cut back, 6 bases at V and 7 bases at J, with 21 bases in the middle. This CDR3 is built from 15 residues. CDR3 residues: CASSTPGQGQFEAFF. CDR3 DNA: TGTGCCAGCAGCACACCGGGGCAGGGGCAGTTTGAAGCTTTCTTT.

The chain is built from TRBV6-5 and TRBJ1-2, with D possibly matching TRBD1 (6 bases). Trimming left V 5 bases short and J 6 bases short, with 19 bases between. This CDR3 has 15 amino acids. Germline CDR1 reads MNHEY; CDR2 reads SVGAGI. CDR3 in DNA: TGTGCCAGCAGTCAACTCTCGGGGGGGGCTGATGGCTACACCTTC. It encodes CASSQLSGGADGYTF.

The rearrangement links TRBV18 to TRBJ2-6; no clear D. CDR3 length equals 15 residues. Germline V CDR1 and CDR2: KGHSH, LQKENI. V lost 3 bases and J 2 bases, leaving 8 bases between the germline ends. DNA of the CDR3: TGTGCCAGCTCACCCATCTCAGCTGGGGCCAACGTCCTGACTTTC. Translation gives CASSPISAGANVLTF.

CDR3 DNA sequence: TGTGCCAGCAGTTACTCTACCCCTTCGGAGACCCAGTACTTC. Translating it yields CASSYSTPSETQYF. The chain recombines TRBV6-2 or TRBV6-3 with TRBJ2-5; no definite D call. Trimming removed 0 bases from V and 5 bases from J, with 10 bases in between. This CDR3 has 14 residues. Germline loops: CDR1 MNHEY, CDR2 SVGEGT.

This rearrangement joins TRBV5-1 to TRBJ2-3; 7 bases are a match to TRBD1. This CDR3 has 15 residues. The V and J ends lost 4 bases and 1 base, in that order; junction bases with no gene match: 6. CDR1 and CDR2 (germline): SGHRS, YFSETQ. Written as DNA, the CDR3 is TGCGCCAGCAGCAGCGGACAGGCGGGCACAGATACGCAGTATTTT. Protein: CASSSGQAGTDTQYF. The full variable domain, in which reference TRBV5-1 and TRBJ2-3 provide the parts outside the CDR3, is KAGVTQTPRYLIKTRGQQVTLSCSPISGHRSVSWYQQTPGQGLQFLFEYFSETQRNKGNFPGRFSGRQFSNSRSEMNVSTLELGDSALYLCASSSGQAGTDTQYFGPGTRLTVL.

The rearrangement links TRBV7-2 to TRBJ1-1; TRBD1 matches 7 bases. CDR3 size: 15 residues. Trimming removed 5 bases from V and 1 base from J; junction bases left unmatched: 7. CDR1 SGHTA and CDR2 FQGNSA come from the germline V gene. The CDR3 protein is CASSPWGQPNTEAFF. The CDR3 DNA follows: TGTGCCAGCAGCCCCTGGGGACAGCCGAACACTGAAGCTTTCTTT.

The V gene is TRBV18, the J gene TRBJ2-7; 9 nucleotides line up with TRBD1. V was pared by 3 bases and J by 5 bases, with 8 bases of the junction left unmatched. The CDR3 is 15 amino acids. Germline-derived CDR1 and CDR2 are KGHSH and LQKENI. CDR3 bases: TGTGCCAGCTCACCGGGACAGGGCGTGTGGGACGAGCAGTACTTC. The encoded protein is CASSPGQGVWDEQYF.

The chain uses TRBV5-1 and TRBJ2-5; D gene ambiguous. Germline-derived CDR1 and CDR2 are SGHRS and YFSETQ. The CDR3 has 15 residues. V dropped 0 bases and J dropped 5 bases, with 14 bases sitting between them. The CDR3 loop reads CASSLADTSRETQYF. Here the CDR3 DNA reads TGCGCCAGCAGCTTGGCCGACACCTCAAGGGAGACCCAGTACTTC.

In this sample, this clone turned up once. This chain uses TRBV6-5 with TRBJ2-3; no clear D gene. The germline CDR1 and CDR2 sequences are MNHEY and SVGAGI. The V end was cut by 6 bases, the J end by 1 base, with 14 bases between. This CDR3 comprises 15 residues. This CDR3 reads CASSLIGEGTDTQYF. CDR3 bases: TGTGCCAGCAGCTTGATAGGTGAGGGCACAGATACGCAGTATTTT.

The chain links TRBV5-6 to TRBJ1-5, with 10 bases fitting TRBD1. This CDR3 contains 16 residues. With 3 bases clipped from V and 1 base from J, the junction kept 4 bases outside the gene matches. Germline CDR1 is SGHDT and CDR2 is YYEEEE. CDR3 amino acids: CASSSTDRGSNQPQHF. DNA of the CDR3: TGTGCCAGCAGCTCGACGGACAGGGGGAGCAATCAGCCCCAGCATTTT.

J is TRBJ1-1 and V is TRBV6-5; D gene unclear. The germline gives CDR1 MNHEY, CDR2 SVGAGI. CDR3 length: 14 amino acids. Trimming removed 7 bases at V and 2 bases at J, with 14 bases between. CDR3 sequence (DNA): TGTGCCAGCACCGTTGGACGGCAAAACACTGAAGCTTTCTTT. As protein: CASTVGRQNTEAFF.

The CDR3 DNA follows: TGCGCCAGCAGCTCAGCGTTTGCTAGCGGGGGGATCTACGAGCAGTACTTC. It is translated as CASSSAFASGGIYEQYF. The chain carries TRBV5-1 and TRBJ2-7, with 11 nucleotides matching TRBD2. The CDR3 contains 17 residues. The J segment lost 3 bases and the V segment lost 3 bases, leaving 11 bases of the junction unmatched. CDR1 is SGHRS, CDR2 YFSETQ, per germline.

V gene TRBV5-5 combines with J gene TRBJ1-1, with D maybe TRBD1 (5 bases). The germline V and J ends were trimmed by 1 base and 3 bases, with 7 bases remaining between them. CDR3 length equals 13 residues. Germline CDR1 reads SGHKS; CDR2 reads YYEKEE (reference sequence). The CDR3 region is CASSLLGDTEAFF. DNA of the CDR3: TGTGCCAGCAGCTTGTTGGGGGACACTGAAGCTTTCTTT.

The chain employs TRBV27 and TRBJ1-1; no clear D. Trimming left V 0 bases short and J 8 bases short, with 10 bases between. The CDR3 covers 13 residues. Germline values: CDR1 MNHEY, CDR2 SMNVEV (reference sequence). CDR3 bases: TGTGCCAGCAGTTTATCCTCCCGCTCAGAAGCTTTCTTT. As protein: CASSLSSRSEAFF.

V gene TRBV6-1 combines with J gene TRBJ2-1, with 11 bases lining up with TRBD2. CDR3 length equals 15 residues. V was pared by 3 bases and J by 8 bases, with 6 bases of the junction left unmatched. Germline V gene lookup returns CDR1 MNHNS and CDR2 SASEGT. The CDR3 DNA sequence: TGTGCCAGCAGTGAGACTACTAGCGGGAGCGATGAGCAGTTCTTC. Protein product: CASSETTSGSDEQFF.